A selection of T cell receptor beta chains follows, all from one sample in a study of CDR3 diversity in severe acne. MiXCR was run by TCRdb on the PCR reads, yielding one entry per CDR3 protein. The data hold more than 85,000 distinct CDR3 sequences, with about 49% observed a single time. Sample: blood. Receptors originate from a male donor with severe acne vulgaris. CDR3s include the opening cysteine and the closing phenylalanine or tryptophan. The order of the fields is CDR3 protein, CDR3 DNA, V gene, D gene, J gene, clone size. A D gene is named only where the DNA matches it firmly. Rows may omit the clone size; those that give it use once, few, many or a size class.

CSASAPSEQYF	TGCAGTGCTAGTGCGCCTAGTGAGCAGTACTTC	TRBV20-1	-	TRBJ2-7	many
CATSREGFGETQYF	TGTGCCACCAGCAGAGAGGGGTTCGGGGAGACCCAGTACTTC	TRBV15	-	TRBJ2-5	-
CASSSGTGLYEQYF	TGTGCCAGCAGTTCCGGGACAGGGTTATACGAGCAGTACTTC	TRBV6-6	TRBD1	TRBJ2-7	many
CATSRVGRFTDTQYF	TGTGCCACCAGCAGAGTTGGCCGTTTTACAGATACGCAGTATTTT	TRBV15	-	TRBJ2-3	few
CSAKKGGRNYGYTF	TGCAGTGCAAAGAAAGGGGGCCGGAACTATGGCTACACCTTC	TRBV20-1	TRBD1	TRBJ1-2	-
CASLGTGNTGELFF	TGTGCCAGCCTGGGGACCGGAAACACCGGGGAGCTGTTTTTT	TRBV2	-	TRBJ2-2	many
CASTPGGTGFNSYGYTF	TGTGCCAGCACCCCCGGGGGGACAGGCTTTAATAGCTATGGCTACACCTTC	TRBV10-3	TRBD1	TRBJ1-2	-
CASRGAVSTDTQYF	TGTGCCAGCAGAGGAGCGGTAAGCACAGATACGCAGTATTTT	TRBV25-1	-	TRBJ2-3	many
CSASGGSITEAFF	TGCAGTGCCTCAGGGGGCTCGATCACTGAAGCTTTCTTT	TRBV20-1	TRBD1	TRBJ1-1	many
CASSIGGMGNQPQHF	TGTGCCAGCAGTATCGGGGGCATGGGCAATCAGCCCCAGCATTTT	TRBV6-9	-	TRBJ1-5	-
CASSQETGGASGANVLTF	TGTGCCAGCAGCCAAGAGACAGGGGGCGCCTCTGGGGCCAACGTCCTGACTTTC	TRBV5-4	TRBD1	TRBJ2-6	-
CASSLALDRLGYTF	TGTGCCAGCAGCTTAGCCCTCGACAGGTTAGGCTACACCTTC	TRBV11-2	-	TRBJ1-2	-
CASSDDRAVHEQYF	TGCGCCAGCAGTGATGACCGCGCGGTCCACGAGCAGTACTTC	TRBV10-1	-	TRBJ2-7	-
CAVPGIAGGDNEQFF	TGTGCCGTCCCGGGAATAGCGGGAGGAGACAATGAGCAGTTCTTC	TRBV25-1	TRBD2	TRBJ2-1	-
CASSGQGVDYGYTF	TGTGCCAGCAGTGGACAGGGGGTAGACTATGGCTACACCTTC	TRBV25-1	TRBD1	TRBJ1-2	-
CASRALATTGELFF	TGCGCCAGCAGGGCTCTAGCGACAACCGGGGAGCTGTTTTTT	TRBV10-2	-	TRBJ2-2	many
CASSLSFNQPQHF	TGTGCCAGCAGCTTGAGTTTCAATCAGCCCCAGCATTTT	TRBV11-2	-	TRBJ1-5	-
CATSRELENTEAFF	TGTGCCACCAGCAGAGAGTTAGAGAACACTGAAGCTTTCTTT	TRBV15	-	TRBJ1-1	many
CATSRDRQGVRETQYF	TGTGCCACCAGCAGAGATAGACAGGGGGTCCGGGAGACCCAGTACTTC	TRBV15	TRBD1	TRBJ2-5	-
CSAKTSGRAPDTQYF	TGCAGTGCTAAGACTAGCGGGAGGGCCCCAGATACGCAGTATTTT	TRBV20-1	TRBD2	TRBJ2-3	-
CASSVDGMTGELFF	TGTGCCAGCAGCGTAGACGGGATGACCGGGGAGCTGTTTTTT	TRBV9	-	TRBJ2-2	-
CASSLLGLAGPQETQYF	TGTGCCAGCAGTTTATTGGGACTAGCGGGACCTCAAGAGACCCAGTACTTC	TRBV12-3/TRBV12-4	TRBD2	TRBJ2-5	few
CASSPAGTGTNEQFF	TGCGCCAGCAGCCCCGCCGGGACAGGGACGAATGAGCAGTTCTTC	TRBV5-1	TRBD1	TRBJ2-1	many
CSFSTGYNEQYF	TGCAGCTTTTCTACAGGGTATAACGAGCAGTACTTC	TRBV20-1	-	TRBJ2-7	many
CASRPTDFSYEQYF	TGTGCCAGCAGGCCGACAGATTTCAGCTACGAGCAGTACTTC	TRBV28	-	TRBJ2-7	-
CASSPRNSSPLHF	TGTGCCAGCAGTCCCCGGAATAGTTCACCCCTCCACTTT	TRBV2	-	TRBJ1-6	many
CASSYGFATGSPGNTTYF	-	TRBV6-2/TRBV6-3	-	TRBJ1-3	few
CAISVGQGELFF	TGTGCCATCAGTGTCGGACAGGGTGAGCTGTTTTTT	TRBV10-3	TRBD1	TRBJ2-2	few
CASSPGGRSGRQETQYF	TGCGCCAGCAGCCCAGGAGGTAGGAGCGGAAGGCAAGAGACCCAGTACTTC	TRBV4-1	-	TRBJ2-5	many
CSARDDPSYEQYF	TGCAGTGCTAGAGACGACCCCTCCTACGAGCAGTACTTC	TRBV20-1	-	TRBJ2-7	many
CASSQDQSSGANVLTF	TGCGCCAGCAGCCAAGACCAGAGCTCTGGGGCCAACGTCCTGACTTTC	TRBV4-1	-	TRBJ2-6	few
CATSAQHANYGYTF	TGTGCCACCAGTGCACAGCACGCGAACTATGGCTACACCTTC	TRBV24-1	-	TRBJ1-2	-
CASSLGRLDTQYF	TGTGCCAGCAGCTTAGGCCGCCTAGATACGCAGTATTTT	TRBV13	-	TRBJ2-3	many
CASSGYRESVVPYEQYF	TGTGCCAGCAGCGGATACAGGGAATCTGTAGTTCCCTACGAGCAGTACTTC	TRBV5-6	-	TRBJ2-7	-
CASSSTRRMSETQYF	TGTGCCAGCAGCTCCACCCGCCGGATGTCCGAGACCCAGTACTTC	TRBV7-2	-	TRBJ2-5	few
CASSEWETSVYGYTF	TGTGCCAGCAGTGAATGGGAGACCTCCGTCTATGGCTACACCTTC	TRBV25-1	-	TRBJ1-2	-
CASSQSGYPGSTIYF	TGTGCCAGCAGCCAATCAGGGTATCCAGGAAGCACCATATATTTT	TRBV3-1	-	TRBJ1-3	-
CATSDFNRGLIDQPQHF	TGTGCCACCAGCGATTTTAACAGGGGGCTCATTGATCAGCCCCAGCATTTT	TRBV15	TRBD1	TRBJ1-5	-
CASSDRGRIWSSGANVLTF	TGTGCCAGCAGCGACAGGGGGCGAATTTGGAGCTCTGGGGCCAACGTCCTGACTTTC	TRBV9	TRBD1	TRBJ2-6	-
CASSLRDRNTEAFF	TGTGCCAGCAGTTTAAGGGACAGGAACACTGAAGCTTTCTTT	TRBV25-1	TRBD1	TRBJ1-1	-
CASSLGGGRQETQYF	TGTGCCAGCAGTTTGGGTGGCGGGAGACAAGAGACCCAGTACTTC	TRBV12-3/TRBV12-4	TRBD2	TRBJ2-5	many
CSVGDGSYEQYFGPGTEGFF	-	TRBV29-1	-	TRBJ1-1	-
CASSLGVGGGGGGTQYF	TGTGCCAGCAGCTTAGGCGTGGGGGGGGGGGGGGGGGGTACGCAGTATTTT	TRBV7-8	TRBD2	TRBJ2-3	-
CAKKTTGSNTEAFF	TGTGCCAAAAAGACGACAGGATCTAACACTGAAGCTTTCTTT	TRBV19	-	TRBJ1-1	once
CASSLDGQPNSGANVLTF	TGTGCCAGCAGCTTGGATGGGCAGCCCAACTCTGGGGCCAACGTCCTGACTTTC	TRBV5-6	-	TRBJ2-6	-
CSALGRTSGRPGSKQYF	TGCAGTGCCTTGGGCCGGACTAGCGGGAGACCGGGGTCCAAGCAGTACTTC	TRBV20-1	TRBD2	TRBJ2-7	-
CASSYQARPLHF	TGTGCCAGCAGCTATCAGGCTAGACCCCTCCACTTT	TRBV5-1	-	TRBJ1-6	-
CASSPPGQLAKNIQYF	TGTGCCAGCTCACCACCGGGACAGCTAGCCAAAAACATTCAGTACTTC	TRBV18	TRBD1	TRBJ2-4	many
CATSAEGAEQYF	TGTGCCACCAGTGCCGAGGGGGCCGAGCAGTACTTC	TRBV24-1	TRBD1	TRBJ2-7	few
CASSVRDRSHQPQHF	TGTGCCAGCAGCGTCCGGGACAGGTCCCATCAGCCCCAGCATTTT	TRBV7-3	TRBD1	TRBJ1-5	many
CASSPGGGHEQYF	TGTGCCAGCAGCCCAGGGGGGGGCCACGAGCAGTACTTC	TRBV7-9	-	TRBJ2-7	many